The clone carrying this T cell receptor (beta chain) was observed many times. Its antigen is still unknown. The sample belongs to a study of CD8 T cells in ankylosing spondylitis. Study outcomes and limitations: CD8+ disease-linked clones were present at relatively low frequencies in blood.

TCRdb fed the 5' RACE reads into MiXCR, producing one record per CDR3 protein. The sample includes 130,000 or so distinct CDR3 sequences, roughly an eighth of them seen just once. The junction had 6 bases not matched to a gene; V was cut back by 3 bases and J by 6 bases. Germline CDR1 KGHSH, CDR2 LQKENI. There are 16 residues in the CDR3. Sequencing was done on a sample of blood, either unsorted or a sorted T cell fraction (not recorded which). This chain connects TRBV18 to TRBJ2-1, with 12 bases fitting TRBD2. The clonotype was recovered from a female donor with ankylosing spondylitis or in good health (not recorded which). CDR3 sequence: CASSPTGLAGRNEQFF. CDR3 sequence (DNA): TGTGCCAGCTCACCTACGGGACTAGCGGGCCGCAATGAGCAGTTCTTC.